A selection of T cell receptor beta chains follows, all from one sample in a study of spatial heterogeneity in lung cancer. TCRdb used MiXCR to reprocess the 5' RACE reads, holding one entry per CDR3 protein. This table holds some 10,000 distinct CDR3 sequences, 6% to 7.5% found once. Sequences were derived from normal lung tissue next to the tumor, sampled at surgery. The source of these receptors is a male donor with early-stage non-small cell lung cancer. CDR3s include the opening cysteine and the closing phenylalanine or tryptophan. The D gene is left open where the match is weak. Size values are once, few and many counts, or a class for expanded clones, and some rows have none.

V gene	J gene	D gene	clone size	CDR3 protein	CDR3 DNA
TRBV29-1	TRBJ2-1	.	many	CSVASGGWEQFF	TGCAGCGTTGCAAGTGGGGGTTGGGAGCAGTTCTTC
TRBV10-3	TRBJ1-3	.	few	CAISDPSGGNTIYF	TGTGCCATCAGTGACCCCAGCGGGGGAAACACCATATATTTT
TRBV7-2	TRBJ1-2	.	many	CASSLVGYGYTF	TGTGCCAGCAGCTTAGTGGGGTATGGCTACACCTTC
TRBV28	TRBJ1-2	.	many	CASGGRIGHYGYTF	TGTGCCAGCGGCGGCCGCATTGGTCACTATGGCTACACCTTC
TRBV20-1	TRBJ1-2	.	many	CSARDSSRNYGYTF	TGCAGTGCTAGAGATTCCAGTCGGAACTATGGCTACACCTTC
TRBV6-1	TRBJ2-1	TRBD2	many	CASSEWGTSYNEQFF	TGTGCCAGCAGTGAATGGGGGACTAGTTACAATGAGCAGTTCTTC
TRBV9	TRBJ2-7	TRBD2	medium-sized	CASSRSGAPYEQYF	TGTGCCAGCAGCCGGAGCGGGGCCCCCTACGAGCAGTACTTC
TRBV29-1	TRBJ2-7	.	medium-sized	CSVVGFSYEQYF	TGCAGCGTTGTAGGATTCTCCTACGAGCAGTACTTC
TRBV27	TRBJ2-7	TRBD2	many	CASSLGAGGPYEQYF	TGTGCCAGCAGTTTAGGGGCGGGAGGGCCCTACGAGCAGTACTTC
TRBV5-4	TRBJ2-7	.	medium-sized	CASSPSGALLYEQYF	TGTGCCAGCAGCCCGTCAGGGGCCCTCCTCTACGAGCAGTACTTC
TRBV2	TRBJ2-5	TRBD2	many	CASSGTRRETQYF	TGTGCCAGCAGTGGGACTAGGAGGGAGACCCAGTACTTC
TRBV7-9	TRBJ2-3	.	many	CASSFSTDTQYF	TGTGCCAGCAGCTTCTCGACAGATACGCAGTATTTT
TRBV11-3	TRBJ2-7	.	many	CASSLDRGEQYF	TGTGCCAGCAGCTTAGACAGGGGCGAGCAGTACTTC
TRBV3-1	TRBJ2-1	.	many	CASSQESGAYNEQFF	TGTGCCAGCAGCCAAGAGTCGGGGGCATACAATGAGCAGTTCTTC
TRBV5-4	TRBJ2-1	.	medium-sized	CASSFSRFEQFF	TGTGCCAGCAGCTTCTCGCGGTTTGAGCAGTTCTTC
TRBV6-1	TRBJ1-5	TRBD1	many	CASTPPGQGILQGQPQHF	TGTGCCAGCACTCCTCCGGGACAGGGAATCCTCCAGGGGCAGCCCCAGCATTTT
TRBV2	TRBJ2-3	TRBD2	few	CASSLQRGGTDTQYF	TGTGCCAGCAGCCTACAGCGGGGGGGCACAGATACGCAGTATTTT
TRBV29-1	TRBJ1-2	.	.	CSVGEQAYGYTF	TGCAGCGTTGGGGAACAGGCCTATGGCTACACCTTC
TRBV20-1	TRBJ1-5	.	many	CSARDRSGGQPQHF	TGCAGTGCTAGAGATCGATCGGGAGGGCAGCCCCAGCATTTT
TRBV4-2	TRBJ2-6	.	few	CASSQDSDSASGANVLTF	TGTGCCAGCAGCCAAGATTCCGACAGCGCCTCTGGGGCCAACGTCCTGACTTTC
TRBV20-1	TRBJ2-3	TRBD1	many	CSARGGSPGTGLNPSTDTQYF	TGCAGTGCTAGAGGAGGGTCCCCCGGGACAGGGTTGAACCCTAGCACAGATACGCAGTATTTT
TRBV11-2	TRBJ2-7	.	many	CASSLVSYEQYF	TGTGCCAGCAGCTTAGTCTCCTACGAGCAGTACTTC
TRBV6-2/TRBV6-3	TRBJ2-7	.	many	CASSYGGGQGNFYEQYF	TGTGCCAGCAGTTACGGTGGTGGGCAGGGGAACTTCTACGAGCAGTACTTC
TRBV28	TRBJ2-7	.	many	CASSLTYEQYF	TGTGCCAGCAGCCTAACTTACGAGCAGTACTTC
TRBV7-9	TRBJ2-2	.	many	CASSLPERGRTGELFF	TGTGCCAGCAGCTTACCAGAGAGAGGGCGGACCGGGGAGCTGTTTTTT
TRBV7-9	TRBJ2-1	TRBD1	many	CASSFRTGGVLDEQFF	TGTGCCAGCAGCTTTAGGACAGGGGGCGTCCTCGATGAGCAGTTCTTC
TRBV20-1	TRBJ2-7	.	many	CSATNPNQYF	TGCAGTGCTACCAACCCTAACCAGTACTTC
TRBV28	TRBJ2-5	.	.	CASSLIHQETQYF	TGTGCCAGCAGTTTAATCCACCAAGAGACCCAGTACTTC
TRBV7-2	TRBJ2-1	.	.	CASSLLGHNEQFF	TGTGCCAGCAGCTTACTAGGTCACAATGAGCAGTTCTTC
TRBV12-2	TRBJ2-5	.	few	CASRFGGAQSTQYF	TGTGCAAGTCGCTTCGGGGGAGCCCAATCGACCCAGTACTTC
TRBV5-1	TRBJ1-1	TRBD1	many	CASSITGANTEAFF	TGCGCCAGCAGTATTACAGGGGCGAACACTGAAGCTTTCTTT
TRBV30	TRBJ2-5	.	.	CAWSLLNRWGLQETQYF	TGTGCCTGGAGTCTCCTCAATAGGTGGGGCCTCCAAGAGACCCAGTACTTC
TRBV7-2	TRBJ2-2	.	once	CVSSLLPASANTGELFF	TGTGTCAGCAGCTTACTTCCGGCTTCCGCGAACACCGGGGAGCTGTTTTTT
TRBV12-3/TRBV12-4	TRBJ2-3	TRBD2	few	CASSPGLAGVADTQYF	TGTGCCAGCAGCCCCGGACTAGCGGGGGTTGCAGATACGCAGTATTTT
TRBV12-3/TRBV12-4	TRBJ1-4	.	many	CASSLRGDYNEKLFF	TGTGCCAGCAGTTTAAGAGGGGATTATAATGAAAAACTGTTTTTT
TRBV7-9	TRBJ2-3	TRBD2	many	CASSSGLAADTQYF	TGTGCCAGCAGCTCTGGACTAGCGGCAGATACGCAGTATTTT
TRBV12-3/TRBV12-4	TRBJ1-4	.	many	CASSFSGVNEKLFF	TGTGCCAGCAGTTTCTCAGGGGTAAATGAAAAACTGTTTTTT
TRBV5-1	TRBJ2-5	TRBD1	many	CASSLGQGAETQYF	TGCGCCAGCAGCTTGGGGCAGGGGGCAGAGACCCAGTACTTC
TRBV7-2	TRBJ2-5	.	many	CASSSGRTQETQYF	TGTGCCAGCAGCTCAGGACGGACCCAAGAGACCCAGTACTTC
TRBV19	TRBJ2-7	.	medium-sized	CASSMSITYEQYF	TGTGCCAGTAGTATGTCAATAACCTACGAGCAGTACTTC
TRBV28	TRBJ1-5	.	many	CASSLSVLGSSQPQHF	TGTGCCAGCAGTTTAAGCGTATTGGGGTCTAGCCAGCCCCAGCATTTT
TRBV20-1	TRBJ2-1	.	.	CSAHPLTRGSYNEQFF	TGCAGTGCTCACCCTCTGACTAGAGGGTCCTACAATGAGCAGTTCTTC
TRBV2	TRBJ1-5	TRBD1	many	CASSDRGNQPQHF	TGTGCCAGCAGTGACAGGGGGAATCAGCCCCAGCATTTT
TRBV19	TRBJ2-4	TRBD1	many	CATTERQGTVGKNIQYF	TGTGCCACCACGGAAAGACAGGGGACCGTTGGCAAAAACATTCAGTACTTC
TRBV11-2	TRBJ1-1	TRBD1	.	CASSFGQGNTEAFF	TGTGCCAGCAGCTTCGGACAGGGAAACACTGAAGCTTTCTTT
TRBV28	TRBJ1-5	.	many	CASIREIGPGYQPQHF	TGTGCCAGCATTAGAGAGATAGGTCCCGGTTATCAGCCCCAGCATTTT
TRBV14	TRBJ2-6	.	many	CASSLHSGANVLTF	TGTGCCAGCAGCCTCCACTCTGGGGCCAACGTCCTGACTTTC